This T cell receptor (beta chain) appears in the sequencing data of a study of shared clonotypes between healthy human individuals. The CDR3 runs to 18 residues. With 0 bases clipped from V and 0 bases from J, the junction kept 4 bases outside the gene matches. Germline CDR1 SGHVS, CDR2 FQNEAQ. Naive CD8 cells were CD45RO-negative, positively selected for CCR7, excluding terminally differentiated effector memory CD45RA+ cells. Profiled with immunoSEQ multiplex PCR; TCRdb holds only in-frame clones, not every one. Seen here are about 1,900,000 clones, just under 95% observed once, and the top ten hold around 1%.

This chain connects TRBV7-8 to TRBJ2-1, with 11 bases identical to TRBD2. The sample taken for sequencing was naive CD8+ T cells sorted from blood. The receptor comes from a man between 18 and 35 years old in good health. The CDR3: CASSLALAGGDSYNEQFF. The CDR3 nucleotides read TGTGCCAGCAGCTTAGCGTTAGCGGGGGGGGACTCCTACAATGAGCAGTTCTTC.